The text below deals with one T cell receptor beta chain. This sample stems from a study of OX40 agonist ivuxolimab in advanced cancers. Measured with immunoSEQ multiplex PCR; TCRdb has only the in-frame clones, and not every one. The data show 36,000 or so clones, 65% to 85% seen once. Trimming at V came to 6 bases and at J to 5 bases, leaving 6 bases not matched to a gene. This CDR3 comprises 13 residues. Germline lookup yields CDR1 SEHNR and CDR2 FQNEAQ (reference sequence). The V gene is TRBV7-9, the J gene TRBJ2-5, with TRBD1 matching over 7 bases. The sequencing here drew on CD4+ or CD8+ T cells sorted from blood, taken in a trial of the OX40 agonist ivuxolimab. The receptor's source is an adult with an advanced solid tumor such as melanoma, head and neck, liver or kidney cancer. CDR3 sequence: CASSWDRGETQYF. Here the CDR3 DNA reads TGTGCCAGCAGTTGGGACAGAGGGGAGACCCAGTACTTC.